This T cell receptor (beta chain) was identified during a study of vaccination and CD4 T cells after COVID-19. In the study overall: Convalescent study patients returned SARS-CoV-2 positive nasal swab PCR results, with nine mild cases and one severe. Samples were taken after vaccination, a median of approximately 72 days after dose two, with a range of 14 to 241.

Time point of the sample: late sampling 161 to 241 days after vaccination in a few convalescent patients. The treatment here: 10-day PBMC culture with coronavirus spike peptide pools or control peptides (ViraFEST assay). A note on this clonotype: The antigen is not known.

Cultured CD4+ T-cell DNA underwent Oncomine TCR Beta short-read sequencing. TCRdb analysed the PCR reads with MiXCR anew, one entry per CDR3 protein. This sample has about 20,000 distinct CDR3 sequences, with 40% to 50% found just once. The CDR3 is made up of 15 amino acids. Germline V gene lookup returns CDR1 MNHNS and CDR2 SASEGT. Deletions cut 6 bases from V and 0 bases from J, with 9 bases between. This chain joins TRBV6-1 and TRBJ1-6; D gene ambiguous. Here the sequenced sample was CD4+ T cells from blood, cultured in vitro, taken about 7 months after SARS-CoV-2 vaccination. This clonotype was sampled from a human donor who had recovered from COVID-19. The CDR3 coding sequence is TGTGCCAGCAGCCCCATGAGCTCCTATAATTCACCCCTCCACTTT. It codes for CASSPMSSYNSPLHF.